This T cell receptor (beta chain) was obtained from a study of blood T cell repertoires in COVID-19. Study-level background: Acute and convalescent COVID-19 specimens originated in the United States, Italy and Spain.

Profiled with immunoSEQ multiplex PCR; TCRdb holds only in-frame clones, not every one. Of about 480,000 clones listed, 80% to 90% were seen once; the top ten hold roughly 0.9%. Patients of the Seattle cohort, enrolled during active infection, were followed longitudinally. Germline V gives CDR1 SNHLY, CDR2 FYNNEI. The CDR3 has 14 residues. The trim removed 6 bases at V and 1 base at J, leaving 5 bases unmatched. The chain couples TRBV2 to TRBJ2-7; 8 nucleotides agree with TRBD1. Sequenced: peripheral blood. The sequence was obtained from a man between 18 and 29 years old with COVID-19, enrolled during active disease. DNA of the CDR3: TGTGCCAGCAGAGTCGACAGGGGATCCTACGAGCAGTACTTC. Its protein product is CASRVDRGSYEQYF.